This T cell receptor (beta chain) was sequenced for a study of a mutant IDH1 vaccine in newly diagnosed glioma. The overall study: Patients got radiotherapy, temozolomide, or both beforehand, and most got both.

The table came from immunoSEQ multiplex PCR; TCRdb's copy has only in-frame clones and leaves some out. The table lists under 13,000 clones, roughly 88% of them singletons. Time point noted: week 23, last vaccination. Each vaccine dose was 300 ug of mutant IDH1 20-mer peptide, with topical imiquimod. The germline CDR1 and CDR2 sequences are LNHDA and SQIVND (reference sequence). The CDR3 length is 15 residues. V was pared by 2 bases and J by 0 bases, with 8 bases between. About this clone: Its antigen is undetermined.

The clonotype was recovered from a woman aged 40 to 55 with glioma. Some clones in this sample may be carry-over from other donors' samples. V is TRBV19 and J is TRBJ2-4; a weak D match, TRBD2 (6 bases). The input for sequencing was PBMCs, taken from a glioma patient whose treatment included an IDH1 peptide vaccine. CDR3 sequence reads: CASSIRGLAKNIQYF. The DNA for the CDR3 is TGTGCCAGTAGTATAAGGGGACTAGCCAAAAACATTCAGTACTTC.